A single sample gave rise to the 22 T cell receptor beta chains below, sequenced in a study of T cells after yellow fever vaccination. TCRdb re-analysed the 5' RACE reads in MiXCR, keeping a single row per CDR3 protein. The top ten hold around 17% of the sample, which has 350,000 to 450,000 distinct CDR3 sequences, roughly 20% seen once. Sequencing was performed on PBMCs, taken before the yellow fever booster vaccination. The receptor set was obtained from a young man who received the YFV17D yellow fever vaccine.

V and J are TRBV12-3 or TRBV12-4 and TRBJ2-3, with D possibly matching TRBD1 (5 bases). Trimming took off 2 bases at V and 0 bases at J, with 9 bases between the two ends. The CDR3 sequence is 15 residues long. The CDR3 region has the DNA TGTGCCAGCAGTTTACCCAGGGAAAGCACAGATACGCAGTATTTT. It codes for CASSLPRESTDTQYF.

This chain uses TRBV6-5 with TRBJ2-1, with TRBD2 matching over 11 bases. J was trimmed by 10 bases and V by 7 bases; bases with no gene match: 9. CDR1 and CDR2 (germline): MNHEY, SVGAGI. The CDR3 consists of 14 residues. DNA for the CDR3: TGTGCCAGCAACCCGGATAGCGGGGGGGGGGAGCAGTTCTTC. Amino acid sequence: CASNPDSGGGEQFF.

This rearrangement joins TRBV15 to TRBJ2-2; D gene uncertain. Germline loops: CDR1 LNHNV, CDR2 YYDKDF (reference sequence). Trimming cost V 0 bases and J 6 bases, with 8 bases left between them. The CDR3 loop spans 14 amino acids. The CDR3 DNA reads TGTGCCACCAGCAGAGAAGGGAAGGCCGGGGAGCTGTTTTTT. Translating gives CATSREGKAGELFF.

The chain carries TRBV6-2 or TRBV6-3 and TRBJ2-3; 9 nucleotides align to TRBD2. The ends lost 3 bases at V and 3 bases at J; junction bases unmatched: 10. CDR1 is MNHEY and CDR2 is SVGEGT in the germline V gene. CDR3 length equals 17 residues. CDR3 sequence reads: CASSYGIAGGPTDTQYF. CDR3 DNA: TGTGCCAGCAGTTATGGGATCGCGGGGGGGCCAACAGATACGCAGTATTTT.

The chain recombines TRBV6-1 with TRBJ2-3; no clear D gene. Germline CDR1 and CDR2: MNHNS and SASEGT. V was cut by 1 base and J by 2 bases, with 10 bases left in between. This CDR3 has 15 residues. Here the CDR3 DNA reads TGTGCCAGCAGTGAAGGGGTAGGGATCACAGATACGCAGTATTTT. It translates to CASSEGVGITDTQYF.

V gene TRBV6-2 or TRBV6-3 combines with J gene TRBJ1-2; 9 positions agree with TRBD1. V gave up 6 bases and J gave up 4 bases; unmatched junction bases: 18. The CDR3 runs 18 residues. Germline CDR1 MNHEY, CDR2 SVGEGT. In nucleotides, the CDR3 is TGTGCCAGCAGAGTCCCCGGGACAGGGAGTCACCTAGGCTATGGCTACACCTTC. Protein product: CASRVPGTGSHLGYGYTF.

V and J are TRBV7-8 and TRBJ2-3; 7 bases agree with TRBD2. Germline trimming cut 5 bases from V and 7 bases from J; bases unmatched to any gene: 15. This CDR3 has 16 residues. Germline CDR1 SGHVS, CDR2 FQNEAQ. This CDR3 is CASSPGNAGVPHTQYF. Written as DNA, the CDR3 is TGTGCCAGCAGCCCTGGTAATGCGGGGGTTCCCCATACGCAGTATTTT.

This clonotype was observed a few times. J is TRBJ2-5 and V is TRBV5-5; D remains ambiguous. The CDR3 is 13 amino acids. Germline CDR1 and CDR2: SGHKS and YYEKEE (reference sequence). V was trimmed by 1 base and J by 9 bases, leaving 13 bases between them. This CDR3 is CASSLIHLRAQYF. CDR3 nucleotides: TGTGCCAGCAGCTTGATCCATCTCCGGGCCCAGTACTTC.

This clonotype was found a few times. The rearrangement links TRBV20-1 to TRBJ2-7; 11 bases match TRBD2. The germline V gene has CDR1 DFQATT and CDR2 SNEGSKA (reference sequence). This CDR3 is 15 amino acids long. V lost 3 bases and J lost 4; bases outside the gene matches: 8. The CDR3 bases are TGCAGTGCTAGTTTCCCTAGCGGGGGGACTTACGAGCAGTACTTC. It codes for CSASFPSGGTYEQYF.

The chain is built from TRBV7-9 and TRBJ1-1; TRBD1 matches at 7 bases. V lost 4 bases to trimming and J lost 7 bases; unmatched junction nucleotides: 12. CDR3 length: 15 amino acids. Germline V gene sequence: CDR1 SEHNR, CDR2 FQNEAQ (reference sequence). CDR3: CASSSLTDYRGEAFF. The CDR3 DNA is TGTGCCAGCAGCTCCCTGACAGATTACAGGGGTGAAGCTTTCTTT.

The V gene is TRBV5-1, the J gene TRBJ2-1, with D possibly TRBD1 on 7 matching bases. Between the trimmed V and J ends, which lost 0 bases and 2 bases, there was a span of 12 bases. The CDR3 runs 16 residues. Per germline, CDR1 SGHRS and CDR2 YFSETQ. CDR3 residues: CASSLETGRPYNEQFF. The CDR3 region has the DNA TGCGCCAGCAGCTTGGAGACAGGGAGGCCCTACAATGAGCAGTTCTTC.

The chain combines TRBV4-2 with TRBJ1-6; D gene uncertain. V gave up 1 base and J gave up 10 bases, with 11 bases separating them. This CDR3 is 14 amino acids long. Germline V lookup: CDR1 LGHNA, CDR2 YNFKEQ. The CDR3 here is CASSQGQEESPLHF. CDR3 nucleotides: TGTGCCAGCAGCCAAGGGCAGGAAGAATCACCCCTCCACTTT.

This clonotype was picked up a small number of times. The chain has TRBV6-2 or TRBV6-3 and TRBJ1-5; the D gene is possibly TRBD1 (5 bases). Germline values: CDR1 MNHEY, CDR2 SVGEGT. Trimming shortened V by 2 bases and J by 3 bases, and 11 bases separated the two germline ends. The CDR3 is 15 residues long. This chain's CDR3 is CASSYVGGTNQPQHF. CDR3 DNA: TGTGCCAGCAGTTACGTGGGGGGTACCAATCAGCCCCAGCATTTT.

The CDR3 DNA is TGCGCCAGCAGCTTGGAGGGACAGGGGAGGGATCAGCCCCAGCATTTT. Translating it yields CASSLEGQGRDQPQHF. This chain connects TRBV5-1 to TRBJ1-5; 10 positions match TRBD1. Losses at the gene ends were 0 bases for V and 5 bases for J; bases not matched to a gene: 5. Germline V CDR1 and CDR2: SGHRS, YFSETQ. The CDR3 totals 16 residues.

This clonotype was seen a few times. An end of the junction does not agree with germline; a read error may underlie this. The chain combines TRBV7-9 with TRBJ1-1, with D possibly matching TRBD1 (5 bases). Germline V gene lookup returns CDR1 SEHNR and CDR2 FQNEAQ (reference sequence). The CDR3 extends over 13 amino acids. In DNA form, the CDR3 reads TGTGCCAGCAGCCTAGCGCAGGGTTCCGAAGCTTTCTTT. This encodes CASSLAQGSEAFF.

This chain links TRBV12-5 with TRBJ2-3, with no clear D. Germline CDR1 and CDR2: LGHNT and FRNRAP. Trimming pared 0 bases from V and 5 bases from J, leaving 6 bases between. The CDR3 contains 13 residues. The CDR3 protein is CASGLVRGDTQYF. CDR3 coding DNA: TGTGCTAGTGGTTTGGTACGAGGAGATACGCAGTATTTT.

This chain links TRBV4-1 with TRBJ1-4; 9 bases align to TRBD1. The germline V gene encodes CDR1 MGHRA and CDR2 YSYEKL. J lost 1 base, V lost 2 bases, and 5 bases had no gene match. The CDR3 length is 17 residues. This chain's CDR3 is CASSQRTGGVTNEKLFF. The CDR3 DNA follows: TGCGCCAGCAGCCAACGCACAGGGGGCGTAACTAATGAAAAACTGTTTTTT.

J is TRBJ1-4 and V is TRBV12-3 or TRBV12-4; D gene ambiguous. CDR3 length: 16 residues. Trimming took 0 bases from V and 3 from J, leaving 11 bases between them. CDR3 sequence (DNA): TGTGCCAGCAGTTTAGCCGGCTGGGATGCTAATGAAAAACTGTTTTTT. Protein product: CASSLAGWDANEKLFF.

Points on this clonotype: A read error may produce the germline difference seen at one junction end. This chain joins TRBV6-9 and TRBJ2-2; the match to TRBD2 covers 14 bases. This CDR3 is 18 amino acids long. CDR1 is MNHGY, CDR2 SVAAGI, per germline. CDR3 region: CASSRTSGGLTNTVELFF. CDR3 in DNA: TGTGCCAGCAGCCGGACTAGCGGGGGGTTAACGAACACCGTGGAGCTGTTTTTT.

This clonotype was counted a single time. V gene TRBV6-5 combines with J gene TRBJ2-5; unclear D gene. From germline, CDR1 is MNHEY and CDR2 SVGAGI. CDR3 length equals 13 residues. Trimming removed 2 bases at V and 4 bases at J, with 8 bases between. The CDR3 nucleotides are TGTGCCAGCAGTTACGCCCCCCGAGAGACCCAGTACTTC. Its translation: CASSYAPRETQYF.

The chain employs TRBV20-1 and TRBJ1-6, with D possibly being TRBD1 (6 bases). Germline V gene lookup returns CDR1 DFQATT and CDR2 SNEGSKA (reference sequence). Trimming stripped 1 base from V and 6 bases from J, with 13 bases between. This CDR3 spans 15 amino acids. CDR3 loop: CSARVRQAGNSPLHF. CDR3 DNA sequence: TGCAGTGCTAGAGTCCGACAGGCTGGTAATTCACCCCTCCACTTT.

The chain joins TRBV5-1 to TRBJ1-4; D is possibly TRBD1 (5 bases). CDR3 length equals 16 residues. V was cut by 4 bases and J by 0 bases, with 13 bases left in between. Germline-derived CDR1 and CDR2 are SGHRS and YFSETQ. The chain's CDR3 is CASSPQGLATNEKLFF. The CDR3 nucleotides are TGCGCCAGCAGCCCCCAGGGACTTGCAACTAATGAAAAACTGTTTTTT. Full variable domain (rest looked up from reference TRBV5-1 and TRBJ1-4): KAGVTQTPRYLIKTRGQQVTLSCSPISGHRSVSWYQQTPGQGLQFLFEYFSETQRNKGNFPGRFSGRQFSNSRSEMNVSTLELGDSALYLCASSPQGLATNEKLFFGSGTQLSVL.